A single sample gave rise to the 10 T cell receptor beta chains below, sequenced in a study of blood T cells in healthy people across ages. The use of a sample-barcoded 5' primer and a J-beta primer mix characterized a second PCR of roughly 7 to 11 cycles. TCRdb used MiXCR to reprocess the 5' RACE reads, holding one entry per CDR3 protein. The top ten clones hold less than 0.75% of a sample with 800,000 to 1,300,000 distinct CDR3 sequences, almost 25% of them seen once. This same sample was also taken into another study, of T cells of mothers and their children.

Sequenced input: blood. Receptors originate from a girl aged 2 to 10 in good health.

The chain recombines TRBV20-1 with TRBJ2-5; 13 positions agree with TRBD2. The closer fit of TRBJ2-7 to the DNA end suggests the J call may be wrong. Germline V lookup: CDR1 DFQATT, CDR2 SNEGSKA (reference sequence). The CDR3 sequence is 15 residues long. CDR3 protein: CSAPGLAGIGYEQYF. The CDR3 coding sequence is TGCAGTGCGCCGGGACTAGCGGGAATAGGGTACGAGCAGTACTTC.

This clonotype was observed once. The genes are TRBV7-6 and TRBJ2-3, with TRBD1 matching 11 bases. This CDR3 spans 15 amino acids. Germline V gene lookup returns CDR1 SGHVS and CDR2 FNYEAQ. V was pared by 6 bases and J by 5 bases, with 7 bases of the junction left unmatched. The CDR3: CASSWTGGKGDTQYF. In nucleotides, the CDR3 is TGTGCCAGCAGTTGGACAGGGGGCAAGGGAGATACGCAGTATTTT.

This clonotype has just a few counts. The chain is built from TRBV28 and TRBJ2-5, with D possibly matching TRBD1 (5 bases). The DNA end is more similar to TRBJ2-1, so the J call may be wrong. In germline, CDR1 is MDHEN, CDR2 SYDVKM. This CDR3 contains 13 residues. The CDR3 spells CASSFWGRNEQFF. The CDR3, as DNA: TGTGCCAGCAGTTTCTGGGGCCGCAATGAGCAGTTCTTC.

The genes are TRBV6-1 and TRBJ2-1; 12 nucleotides agree with TRBD2. The V segment lost 2 bases and the J segment 7 bases; nucleotides outside the gene matches: 6. Germline V CDR1 and CDR2: MNHNS, SASEGT. The CDR3 is made up of 16 amino acids. CDR3 sequence (DNA): TGTGCCAGCAGTGAACTAGCGGGGGGGCTTTGGAATGAGCAGTTCTTC. Amino acid sequence: CASSELAGGLWNEQFF.

V is TRBV29-1 and J is TRBJ1-2, with TRBD1 identical over 8 bases. Germline assignment: CDR1 SQVTM and CDR2 ANQGSEA. This CDR3 is 14 amino acids long. V was clipped by 4 bases and J by 5 bases; unmatched bases: 9. CDR3 sequence (DNA): TGCAGCGTTGTCCTGGCCCAGGGGGCTTATGGCTACACCTTC. The encoded protein is CSVVLAQGAYGYTF.

Of note for this clonotype: The junction does not match germline at one end; this may be a read error. This chain uses TRBV10-3 with TRBJ2-5; 7 bases match TRBD1. Judging by the DNA end, TRBJ2-7 fits better; the J call may be wrong. This CDR3 is 14 amino acids long. The germline CDR1 and CDR2 sequences are ENHRY and SYGVKD. CDR3: CAIRRQGPSCEQYF. In nucleotides, the CDR3 is TGTGCCATCAGAAGACAGGGTCCCTCCTGCGAGCAGTACTTC.

The rearrangement uses TRBV15 and TRBJ2-1; 8 positions match TRBD2. V shed 4 bases, J shed 6 bases, and the junction held 8 bases outside the gene matches. In germline, CDR1 is LNHNV, CDR2 YYDKDF (reference sequence). CDR3 size: 15 residues. The CDR3 loop reads CATSTGLGAPNEQFF. The CDR3 bases are TGTGCCACCAGCACGGGACTAGGGGCGCCCAATGAGCAGTTCTTC.

The rearrangement uses TRBV7-9 and TRBJ2-1, with D perhaps TRBD2 (6 bases). Near its end, the DNA agrees better with TRBJ2-5, so the J call may be wrong. The CDR3 spans 16 residues. Germline CDR1 SEHNR, CDR2 FQNEAQ (reference sequence). In DNA form, the CDR3 reads TGTGCCAGCAGCTCAGAGTTAGACCAGGAGGGGGAGACCCAGTACTTC. Translated, it gives CASSSELDQEGETQYF.

This clonotype turned up a few times. The junction departs from the called germline gene at one end, perhaps through a read error. V usage is TRBV5-1 and J usage is TRBJ2-6; D perhaps matches TRBD2 (6 bases). The length of the CDR3 is 16 residues. CDR1 is SGHRS and CDR2 is YFSETQ in the germline V gene. CDR3 in DNA: TGCACCAGCATTCCGGAGGGGTTAACTGGGGCCAACGTCCTGACTTTC. Its protein is CTSIPEGLTGANVLTF.

This clonotype has a handful of counts. The chain recombines TRBV10-3 with TRBJ2-3; tentative D call: TRBD2 (5 bases). This CDR3 comprises 13 residues. Trimming removed 10 bases at V and 2 bases at J, with 13 bases between. Germline V gene data show CDR1 as ENHRY and CDR2 as SYGVKD. This chain's CDR3 is CATSGTNTDTQYF. The CDR3 coding sequence is TGTGCCACCAGCGGCACCAACACAGATACGCAGTATTTT.